The 13 T cell receptor beta chains below all came from one sample that was sequenced in a study of T cell responses to AZD1222 COVID-19 vaccine. TCRdb's table, derived via immunoSEQ multiplex PCR, lists solely in-frame clones and lacks some. The profile shows tens of thousands of clones, 88% of them singletons. The specimen comprised peripheral blood, sampled 28 days after the second dose of the MenACWY control vaccine. Source of these receptors: an adult who received the MenACWY meningococcal vaccine as a control.

This chain uses TRBV5-1 with TRBJ2-7; TRBD2 matches at 8 bases. The V segment lost 3 bases and the J segment 2 bases; nucleotides outside the gene matches: 1. This CDR3 has 13 amino acids. Germline lookup yields CDR1 SGHRS and CDR2 YFSETQ. This chain's CDR3 is CASSWGLAYEQYF. CDR3 sequence (DNA): TGCGCCAGCAGCTGGGGACTAGCCTACGAGCAGTACTTC. Full variable domain (remainder filled in from reference TRBV5-1 and TRBJ2-7): KAGVTQTPRYLIKTRGQQVTLSCSPISGHRSVSWYQQTPGQGLQFLFEYFSETQRNKGNFPGRFSGRQFSNSRSEMNVSTLELGDSALYLCASSWGLAYEQYFGPGTRLTVT.

This chain links TRBV7-9 with TRBJ2-7, with D possibly matching TRBD1 (6 bases). Germline CDR1 SEHNR, CDR2 FQNEAQ (reference sequence). Trimming stripped 5 bases from V and 0 bases from J, with 11 bases between. This CDR3 is built from 14 residues. The CDR3 sequence: CASSARTDSYEQYF. The CDR3 DNA sequence: TGTGCCAGCAGCGCCAGGACAGACTCCTACGAGCAGTACTTC.

As concerns this clone: This specimen includes other DNA sequences encoding the same CDR3. CDR3: CASSLSKNTEAFF. In nucleotides, the CDR3 is TGTGCCAGCAGCTTATCGAAGAACACTGAAGCTTTCTTT. V usage is TRBV5-8 and J usage is TRBJ1-1; D is unclear. The CDR3 runs 13 residues. Deletions cut 2 bases from V and 1 base from J, with 6 bases between. Germline assignment: CDR1 SGHTS and CDR2 YDEGEE.

The chain uses TRBV4-3 and TRBJ1-1; D perhaps matches TRBD1 (5 bases). V lost 2 bases, J lost 4 bases, and 14 bases lay in between. Germline loops: CDR1 LGHNA, CDR2 YSLEER. The CDR3 sequence is 15 residues long. The CDR3 protein is CASSQRGGVGTEAFF. The CDR3 region has the DNA TGCGCCAGCAGCCAACGAGGAGGGGTGGGCACTGAAGCTTTCTTT.

This clone was recorded only once. The chain couples TRBV5-4 to TRBJ2-4, with 8 bases matching TRBD1. There are 13 residues in the CDR3. V was pared by 4 bases and J by 6 bases, with 3 bases of the junction left unmatched. Per germline, CDR1 SGHNT and CDR2 YYREEE (reference sequence). The CDR3 nucleotides are TGTGCCAGCAGCGTCGACAGGGGAAACATTCAGTACTTC. It yields the protein CASSVDRGNIQYF.

The gene calls are TRBV5-5 and TRBJ1-2; D perhaps matches TRBD1 (5 bases). Germline V gene lookup returns CDR1 SGHKS and CDR2 YYEKEE (reference sequence). CDR3 size: 16 residues. Trimming pared 4 bases from V and 2 bases from J, leaving 18 bases between. The chain's CDR3 is CASSDMRQRGNYGYTF. CDR3 bases: TGTGCCAGCAGCGACATGAGACAGCGAGGAAACTATGGCTACACCTTC. The full variable domain, completed using reference TRBV5-5 and TRBJ1-2, is DAGVTQSPTHLIKTRGQQVTLRCSPISGHKSVSWYQQVLGQGPQFIFQYYEKEERGRGNFPDRFSARQFPNYSSELNVNALLLGDSALYLCASSDMRQRGNYGYTFGSGTRLTVV.

The rearrangement links TRBV28 to TRBJ1-5, with TRBD1 matching over 8 bases. With 5 bases clipped from V and 6 bases from J, the junction kept 9 bases outside the gene matches. CDR1 is MDHEN and CDR2 is SYDVKM in the germline V gene. This CDR3 comprises 15 residues. The CDR3 sequence: CASSKRGQGSQPQHF. The CDR3 nucleotides are TGTGCCAGCAGTAAAAGAGGACAGGGCTCTCAGCCCCAGCATTTT.

This chain uses TRBV5-1 with TRBJ2-2; 8 bases are shared with TRBD2. The CDR3 totals 17 residues. V was clipped by 0 bases and J by 0 bases; unmatched bases: 4. Germline V CDR1 and CDR2: SGHRS, YFSETQ. The CDR3 DNA reads TGCGCCAGCAGCTTGGAAGTCGGGAGGGCGAACACCGGGGAGCTGTTTTTT. This encodes CASSLEVGRANTGELFF.

A single count supports this clone. This chain connects TRBV20-1 to TRBJ1-2; D is unclear. CDR1 is DFQATT and CDR2 is SNEGSKA in the germline V gene (reference sequence). V lost 5 bases to trimming and J lost 8 bases, with 12 bases between them. There are 11 residues in the CDR3. The CDR3: CSAVGVGGYTF. The DNA for the CDR3 is TGCAGTGCTGTCGGGGTAGGGGGCTACACCTTC.

This sequence joins TRBV30 and TRBJ1-1, with 11 bases that match TRBD1. With 5 bases clipped from V and 1 base from J, the junction kept 0 bases outside the gene matches. This CDR3 is 13 amino acids long. CDR1 is GTSNPN, CDR2 SVGIG, per germline (reference sequence). The CDR3 loop reads CAWGTGGNTEAFF. CDR3 DNA: TGTGCCTGGGGGACAGGGGGGAACACTGAAGCTTTCTTT.

V gene TRBV12-3 or TRBV12-4 combines with J gene TRBJ2-1; D may be TRBD2 (5 bases). CDR3 length: 13 residues. V lost 5 bases and J 8 bases, leaving 13 bases between the germline ends. The chain's CDR3 is CASSAGEGDEQFF. The CDR3 DNA reads TGTGCCAGCAGTGCCGGTGAGGGCGATGAGCAGTTCTTC.

J is TRBJ2-3 and V is TRBV9, with TRBD1 matching 10 bases. The CDR3 loop spans 16 amino acids. J was trimmed by 6 bases and V by 1 base; bases with no gene match: 8. Per germline, CDR1 SGDLS and CDR2 YYNGEE. CDR3: CASSVNPTGGSDTQYF. The CDR3 DNA is TGTGCCAGCAGCGTAAACCCGACAGGGGGCTCTGATACGCAGTATTTT.

The chain recombines TRBV3-1 (or the pseudogene TRBV3-2) with TRBJ2-3; 13 bases are a match to TRBD2. Looked up from germline, CDR1 is LGHDT and CDR2 is YNNKEL (reference sequence). The V segment lost 3 bases and the J segment 0 bases; nucleotides outside the gene matches: 9. The CDR3 contains 19 residues. CDR3 DNA sequence: TGTGCCAGCAGCCACAACACTCCGGGACTAGCGGGAAGCACAGATACGCAGTATTTT. It is translated as CASSHNTPGLAGSTDTQYF.